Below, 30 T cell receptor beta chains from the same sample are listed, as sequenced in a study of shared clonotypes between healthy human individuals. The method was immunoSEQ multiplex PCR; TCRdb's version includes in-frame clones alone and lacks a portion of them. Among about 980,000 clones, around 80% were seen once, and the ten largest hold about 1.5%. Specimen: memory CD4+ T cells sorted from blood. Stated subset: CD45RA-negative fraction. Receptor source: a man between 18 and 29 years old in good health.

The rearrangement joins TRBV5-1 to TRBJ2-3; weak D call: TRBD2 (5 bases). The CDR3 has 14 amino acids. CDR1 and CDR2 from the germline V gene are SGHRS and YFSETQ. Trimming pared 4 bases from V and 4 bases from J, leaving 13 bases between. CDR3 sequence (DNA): TGCGCCAGCAGCGAGCCCGCCGGGGCAGATACGCAGTATTTT. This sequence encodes CASSEPAGADTQYF. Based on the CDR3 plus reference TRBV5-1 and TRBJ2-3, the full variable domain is KAGVTQTPRYLIKTRGQQVTLSCSPISGHRSVSWYQQTPGQGLQFLFEYFSETQRNKGNFPGRFSGRQFSNSRSEMNVSTLELGDSALYLCASSEPAGADTQYFGPGTRLTVL.

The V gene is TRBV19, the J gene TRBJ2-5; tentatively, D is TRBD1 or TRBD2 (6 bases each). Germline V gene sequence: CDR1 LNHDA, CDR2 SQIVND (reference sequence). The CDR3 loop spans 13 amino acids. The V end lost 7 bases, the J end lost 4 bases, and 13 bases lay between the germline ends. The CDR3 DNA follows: TGTGCCAGTAACACAGGGCGGGGAGAGACCCAGTACTTC. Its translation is CASNTGRGETQYF.

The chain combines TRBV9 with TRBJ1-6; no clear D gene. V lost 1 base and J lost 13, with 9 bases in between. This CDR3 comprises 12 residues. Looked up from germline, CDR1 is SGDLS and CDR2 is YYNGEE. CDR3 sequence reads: CASSVYGGPLHF. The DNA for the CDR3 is TGTGCCAGCAGCGTATACGGAGGGCCCCTCCACTTT.

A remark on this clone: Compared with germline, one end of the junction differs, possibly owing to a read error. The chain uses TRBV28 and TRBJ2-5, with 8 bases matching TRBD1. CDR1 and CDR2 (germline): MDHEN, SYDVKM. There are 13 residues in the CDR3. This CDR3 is CASSQYGQGLVHF. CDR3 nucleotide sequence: TGTGCCAGCAGCCAATACGGACAGGGATTGGTGCACTTC.

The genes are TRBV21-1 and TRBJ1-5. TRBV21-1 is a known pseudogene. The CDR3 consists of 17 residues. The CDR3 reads CASSKPCCGESNQPQHF. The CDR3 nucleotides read TGTGCCAGCAGCAAACCCTGTTGCGGGGAGAGCAATCAGCCCCAGCATTTT.

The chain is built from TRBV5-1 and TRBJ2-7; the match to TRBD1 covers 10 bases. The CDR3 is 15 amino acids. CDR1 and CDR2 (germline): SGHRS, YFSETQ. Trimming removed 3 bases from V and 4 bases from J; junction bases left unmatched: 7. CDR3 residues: CASSYGRGQGYEQYF. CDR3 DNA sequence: TGCGCCAGCAGCTATGGACGGGGACAGGGGTACGAGCAGTACTTC.

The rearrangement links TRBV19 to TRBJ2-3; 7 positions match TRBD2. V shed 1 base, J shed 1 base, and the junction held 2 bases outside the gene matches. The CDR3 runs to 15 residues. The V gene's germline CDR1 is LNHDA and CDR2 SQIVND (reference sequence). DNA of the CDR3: TGTGCCAGTAGTATAGTTCGGGGGGGCACAGATACGCAGTATTTT. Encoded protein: CASSIVRGGTDTQYF.

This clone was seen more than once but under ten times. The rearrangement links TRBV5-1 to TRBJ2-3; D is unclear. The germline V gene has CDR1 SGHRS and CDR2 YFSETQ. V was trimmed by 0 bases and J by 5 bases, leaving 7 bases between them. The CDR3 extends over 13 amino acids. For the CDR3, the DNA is TGCGCCAGCAGCTTGGTGTACCGAGATACGCAGTATTTT. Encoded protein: CASSLVYRDTQYF.

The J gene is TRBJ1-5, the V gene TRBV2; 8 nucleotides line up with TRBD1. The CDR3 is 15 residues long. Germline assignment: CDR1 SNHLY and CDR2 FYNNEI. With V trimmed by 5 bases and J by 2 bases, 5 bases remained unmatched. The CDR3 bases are TGTGCCAGCAGTTCGGACAGGGTGGGCAATCAGCCCCAGCATTTT. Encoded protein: CASSSDRVGNQPQHF.

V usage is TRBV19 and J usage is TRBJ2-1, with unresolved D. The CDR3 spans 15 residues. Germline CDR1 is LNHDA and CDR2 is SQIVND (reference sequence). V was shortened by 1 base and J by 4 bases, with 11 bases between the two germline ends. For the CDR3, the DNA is TGTGCCAGTAGTATAGGGAATGGGCGATACAATGAGCAGTTCTTC. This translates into CASSIGNGRYNEQFF.

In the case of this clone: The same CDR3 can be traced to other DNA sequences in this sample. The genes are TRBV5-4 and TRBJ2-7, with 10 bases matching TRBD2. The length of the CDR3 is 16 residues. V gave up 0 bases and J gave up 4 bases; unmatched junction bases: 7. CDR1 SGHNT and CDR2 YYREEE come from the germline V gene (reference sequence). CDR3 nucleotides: TGTGCCAGCAGCTTGGCCGGGCTAGCGGGAGAGTACGAGCAGTACTTC. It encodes CASSLAGLAGEYEQYF.

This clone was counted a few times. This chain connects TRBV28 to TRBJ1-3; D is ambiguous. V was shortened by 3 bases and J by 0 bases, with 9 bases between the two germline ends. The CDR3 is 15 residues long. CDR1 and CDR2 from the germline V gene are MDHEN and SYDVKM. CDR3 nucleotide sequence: TGTGCCAGCAGTTTGGACGGGAGCTCTGGAAACACCATATATTTT. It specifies CASSLDGSSGNTIYF.

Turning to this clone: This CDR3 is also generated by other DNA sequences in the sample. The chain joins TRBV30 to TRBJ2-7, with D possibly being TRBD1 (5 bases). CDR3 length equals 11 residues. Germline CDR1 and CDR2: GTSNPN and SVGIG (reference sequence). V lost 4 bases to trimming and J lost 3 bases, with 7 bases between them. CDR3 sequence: CAWTGIYEQYF. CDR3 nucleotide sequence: TGTGCCTGGACAGGGATCTACGAGCAGTACTTC.

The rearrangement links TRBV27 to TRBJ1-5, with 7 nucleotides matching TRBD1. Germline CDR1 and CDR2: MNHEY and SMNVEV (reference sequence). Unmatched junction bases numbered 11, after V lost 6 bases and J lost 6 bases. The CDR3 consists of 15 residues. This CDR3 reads CASSPGDRVGQPQHF. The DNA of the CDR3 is TGTGCCAGCAGCCCTGGAGACAGGGTGGGTCAGCCCCAGCATTTT.

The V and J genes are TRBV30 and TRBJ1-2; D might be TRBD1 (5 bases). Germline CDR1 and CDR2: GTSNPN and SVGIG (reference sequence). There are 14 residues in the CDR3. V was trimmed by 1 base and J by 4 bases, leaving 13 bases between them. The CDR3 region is CAWSAVVQGYGYTF. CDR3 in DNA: TGTGCCTGGAGTGCAGTGGTGCAGGGCTATGGCTACACCTTC. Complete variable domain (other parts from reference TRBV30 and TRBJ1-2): SQTIHQWPATLVQPVGSPLSLECTVEGTSNPNLYWYRQAAGRGLQLLFYSVGIGQISSEVPQNLSASRPQDRQFILSSKKLLLSDSGFYLCAWSAVVQGYGYTFGSGTRLTVV.

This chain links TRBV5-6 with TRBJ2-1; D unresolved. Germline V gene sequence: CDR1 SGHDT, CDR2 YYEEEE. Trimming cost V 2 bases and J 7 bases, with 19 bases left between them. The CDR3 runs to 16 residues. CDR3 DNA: TGTGCCAGCAGCTTTGATGTTGCGCCTAGTCGGAATGAGCAGTTCTTC. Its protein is CASSFDVAPSRNEQFF.

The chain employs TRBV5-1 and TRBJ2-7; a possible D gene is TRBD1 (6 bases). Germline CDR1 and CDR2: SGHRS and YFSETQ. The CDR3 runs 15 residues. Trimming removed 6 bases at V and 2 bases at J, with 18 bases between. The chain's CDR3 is CASTSGQGRAYEQYF. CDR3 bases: TGCGCCAGCACAAGCGGCCAGGGGAGAGCCTACGAGCAGTACTTC. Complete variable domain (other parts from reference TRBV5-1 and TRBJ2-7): KAGVTQTPRYLIKTRGQQVTLSCSPISGHRSVSWYQQTPGQGLQFLFEYFSETQRNKGNFPGRFSGRQFSNSRSEMNVSTLELGDSALYLCASTSGQGRAYEQYFGPGTRLTVT.

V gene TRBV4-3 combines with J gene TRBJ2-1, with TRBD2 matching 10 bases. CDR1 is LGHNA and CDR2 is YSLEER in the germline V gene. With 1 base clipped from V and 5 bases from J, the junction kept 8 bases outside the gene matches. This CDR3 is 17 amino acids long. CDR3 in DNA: TGCGCCAGCAGCCAAGGGGCTAGCGGGAGTTACCACAATGAGCAGTTCTTC. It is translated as CASSQGASGSYHNEQFF.

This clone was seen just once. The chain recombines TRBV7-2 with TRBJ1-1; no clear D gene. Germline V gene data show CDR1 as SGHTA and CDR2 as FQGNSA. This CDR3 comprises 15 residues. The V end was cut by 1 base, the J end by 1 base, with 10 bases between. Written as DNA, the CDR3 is TGTGCCAGCAGCTTAGATTATACATCGAACACTGAAGCTTTCTTT. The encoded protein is CASSLDYTSNTEAFF. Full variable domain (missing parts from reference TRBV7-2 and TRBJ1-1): GAGVSQSPSNKVTEKGKDVELRCDPISGHTALYWYRQSLGQGLEFLIYFQGNSAPDKSGLPSDRFSAERTGGSVSTLTIQRTQQEDSAVYLCASSLDYTSNTEAFFGQGTRLTVV.

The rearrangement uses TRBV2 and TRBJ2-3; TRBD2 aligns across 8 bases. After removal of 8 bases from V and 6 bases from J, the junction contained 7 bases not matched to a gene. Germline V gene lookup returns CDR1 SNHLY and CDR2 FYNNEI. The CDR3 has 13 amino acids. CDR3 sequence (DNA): TGTGCCAGCGGACTGACTAGCGAGGATACGCAGTATTTT. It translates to CASGLTSEDTQYF.

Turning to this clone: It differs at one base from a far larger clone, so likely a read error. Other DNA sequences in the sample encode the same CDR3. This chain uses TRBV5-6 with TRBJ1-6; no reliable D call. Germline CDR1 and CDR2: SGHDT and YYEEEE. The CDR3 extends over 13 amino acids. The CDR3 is CASSLGKTSPLHF. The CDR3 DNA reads TGTGCCAGCAGCTTGGGCAAAACTTCACCCCTCCATTTT.

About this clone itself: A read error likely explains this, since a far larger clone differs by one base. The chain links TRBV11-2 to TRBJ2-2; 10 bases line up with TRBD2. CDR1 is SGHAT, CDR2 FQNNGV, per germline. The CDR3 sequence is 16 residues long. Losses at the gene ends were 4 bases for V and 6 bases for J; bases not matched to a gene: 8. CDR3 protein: CASSSGTSVLAGELFF. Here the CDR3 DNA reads TGTGCCAGCAGCTCCGGGACTAGCGTTCTCGCCGGGGAGCTGTTTTTT.

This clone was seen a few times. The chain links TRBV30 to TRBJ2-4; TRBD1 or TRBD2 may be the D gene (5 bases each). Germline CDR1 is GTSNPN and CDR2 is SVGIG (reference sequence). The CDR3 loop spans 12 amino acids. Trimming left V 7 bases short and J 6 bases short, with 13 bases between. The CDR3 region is CASTGPLNIQYF. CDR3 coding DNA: TGTGCCTCCACGGGACCTCTAAACATTCAGTACTTC. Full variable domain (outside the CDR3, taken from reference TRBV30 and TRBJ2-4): SQTIHQWPATLVQPVGSPLSLECTVEGTSNPNLYWYRQAAGRGLQLLFYSVGIGQISSEVPQNLSASRPQDRQFILSSKKLLLSDSGFYLCASTGPLNIQYFGAGTRLSVL.

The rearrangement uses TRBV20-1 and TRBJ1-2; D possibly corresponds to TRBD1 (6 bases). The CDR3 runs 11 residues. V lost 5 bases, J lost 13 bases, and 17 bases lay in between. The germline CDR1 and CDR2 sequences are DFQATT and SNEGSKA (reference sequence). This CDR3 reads CSAPGTSLITF. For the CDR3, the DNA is TGCAGTGCTCCCGGGACATCCTTAATCACCTTC.

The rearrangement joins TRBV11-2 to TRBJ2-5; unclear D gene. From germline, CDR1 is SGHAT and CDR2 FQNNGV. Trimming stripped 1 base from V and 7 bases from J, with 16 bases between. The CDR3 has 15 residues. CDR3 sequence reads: CASSLGQITMGTQYF. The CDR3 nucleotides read TGTGCCAGCAGCTTAGGCCAGATAACCATGGGGACCCAGTACTTC.

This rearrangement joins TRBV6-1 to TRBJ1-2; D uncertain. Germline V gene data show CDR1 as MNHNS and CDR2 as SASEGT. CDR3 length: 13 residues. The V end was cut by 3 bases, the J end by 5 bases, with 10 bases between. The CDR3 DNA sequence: TGTGCCAGCAGTGACGGAAGGAGGTATGGCTACACCTTC. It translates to CASSDGRRYGYTF.

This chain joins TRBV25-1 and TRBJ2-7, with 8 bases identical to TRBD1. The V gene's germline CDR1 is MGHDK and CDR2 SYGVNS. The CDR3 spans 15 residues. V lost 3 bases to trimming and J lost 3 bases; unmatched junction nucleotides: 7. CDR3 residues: CASSETDREYYEQYF. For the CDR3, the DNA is TGTGCCAGCAGTGAGACGGACAGGGAATACTACGAGCAGTACTTC.

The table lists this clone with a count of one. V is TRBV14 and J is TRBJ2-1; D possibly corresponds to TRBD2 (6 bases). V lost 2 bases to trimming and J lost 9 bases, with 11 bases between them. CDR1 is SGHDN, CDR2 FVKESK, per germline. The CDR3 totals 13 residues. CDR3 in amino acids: CASSQYMGGEQFF. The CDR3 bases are TGTGCCAGCAGCCAATATATGGGGGGTGAGCAGTTCTTC.

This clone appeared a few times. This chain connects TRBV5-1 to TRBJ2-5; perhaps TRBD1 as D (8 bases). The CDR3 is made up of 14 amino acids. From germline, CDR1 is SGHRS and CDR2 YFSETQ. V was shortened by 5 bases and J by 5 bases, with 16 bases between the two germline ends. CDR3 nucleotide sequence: TGCGCCAGCAGAGATACAGGGGGAGGGGAGACCCAGTACTTC. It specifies CASRDTGGGETQYF.

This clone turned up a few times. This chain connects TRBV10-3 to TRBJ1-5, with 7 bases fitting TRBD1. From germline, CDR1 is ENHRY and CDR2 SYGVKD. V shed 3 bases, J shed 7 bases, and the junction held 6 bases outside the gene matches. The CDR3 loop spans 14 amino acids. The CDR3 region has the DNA TGTGCCATCAGTGAAGGACAGGCCCACCAGCCCCAGCATTTT. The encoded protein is CAISEGQAHQPQHF.